These T cell receptor beta chains were read from a single sample in a study of identical twins. TCRdb analysed the 5' RACE reads with MiXCR anew, one entry per CDR3 protein. The sample holds 750,000 to 950,000 distinct CDR3 sequences; roughly 12% are singletons and the top ten take 1.5% to 2%. The data were also submitted as part of a second study, on yellow fever vaccine responses in identical twins.

Sequences were obtained from PBMCs. These receptors came from a woman aged 18-30 years in good health. Both conserved end residues are part of each CDR3. The order of the fields is clone size, D gene, V gene, J gene, CDR3 DNA, CDR3 protein. The D gene is left open where the match is weak. Only part of the rows carry a size: once, few, many, or a class if the clone is expanded.

clone_size: -; d_call: -; v_call: TRBV25-1; j_call: TRBJ2-7; cdr3_nt: TGTGCCAGCAGTCCCGGGAGGGGGCTTGTGTACGAGCAGTACTTC; cdr3_aa: CASSPGRGLVYEQYF
clone_size: -; d_call: TRBD1; v_call: TRBV19; j_call: TRBJ2-5; cdr3_nt: TGTGCCAGTAGCCCACAGGGGGTAGAGACCCAGTACTTC; cdr3_aa: CASSPQGVETQYF
clone_size: few; d_call: TRBD1; v_call: TRBV13; j_call: TRBJ1-1; cdr3_nt: TGTGCCAGCAGCTTAGAAGGGACAGGGGTGGGCACTGAAGCTTTCTTT; cdr3_aa: CASSLEGTGVGTEAFF
clone_size: few; d_call: TRBD1; v_call: TRBV27; j_call: TRBJ2-7; cdr3_nt: TGTGCCAGCAGTTTAAGTCGACAGGGGATGGGGCAGTACTTC; cdr3_aa: CASSLSRQGMGQYF
clone_size: many; d_call: -; v_call: TRBV24-1; j_call: TRBJ2-1; cdr3_nt: TGTGCCACCAGTGATTACGATGAGCAGTTCTTC; cdr3_aa: CATSDYDEQFF
clone_size: few; d_call: -; v_call: TRBV20-1; j_call: TRBJ2-7; cdr3_nt: TGCAGTGCCATGGGACTTTCTTACGAGCAGTACTTC; cdr3_aa: CSAMGLSYEQYF
clone_size: few; d_call: TRBD1; v_call: TRBV15; j_call: TRBJ2-1; cdr3_nt: TGTGCCACCAGCGGTGACAGGGGGCGATTGTTGGGTGAGCAGTTCTTC; cdr3_aa: CATSGDRGRLLGEQFF
clone_size: few; d_call: TRBD1; v_call: TRBV20-1; j_call: TRBJ2-5; cdr3_nt: TGCAGTGCTAGGAACACAGGGGCTCGGACCCAGTACTTC; cdr3_aa: CSARNTGARTQYF
clone_size: few; d_call: -; v_call: TRBV7-9; j_call: TRBJ2-5; cdr3_nt: TGTGCCAGCAGCCTGAGCTCGAAAGAGACCCAGTACTTC; cdr3_aa: CASSLSSKETQYF
clone_size: few; d_call: TRBD1; v_call: TRBV5-1; j_call: TRBJ2-2; cdr3_nt: TGCGCCAGCACCATTTCGACAACAGGGGAGAACACCGGGGAGCTGTTTTTT; cdr3_aa: CASTISTTGENTGELFF
clone_size: few; d_call: -; v_call: TRBV20-1; j_call: TRBJ1-2; cdr3_nt: TGCAGTGCTAGACAGGGGTACTATGGCTACACCTTC; cdr3_aa: CSARQGYYGYTF
clone_size: once; d_call: -; v_call: TRBV12-3/TRBV12-4; j_call: TRBJ2-6; cdr3_nt: TGTGCCATCTGTTTGGGGCAGGGCATATCGAGCTCTGGGGCCAACGTCCTGACTTTC; cdr3_aa: CAICLGQGISSSGANVLTF
clone_size: few; d_call: -; v_call: TRBV20-1; j_call: TRBJ2-7; cdr3_nt: TGCAGTGCTAGTCCGCAATCTGGGGGCGAGCAGTACTTC; cdr3_aa: CSASPQSGGEQYF
clone_size: -; d_call: -; v_call: TRBV6-5; j_call: TRBJ2-2; cdr3_nt: TGTGCCAGCAGTTACCTCCCCAGAACGAACACCGGGGAGCTGTTTTTT; cdr3_aa: CASSYLPRTNTGELFF
clone_size: few; d_call: TRBD1; v_call: TRBV12-3/TRBV12-4; j_call: TRBJ1-5; cdr3_nt: TGTGCCAGCAGTAGTACGATGGACAGGGGCCAGCCCCAGCATTTT; cdr3_aa: CASSSTMDRGQPQHF
clone_size: many; d_call: -; v_call: TRBV5-1; j_call: TRBJ1-1; cdr3_nt: TGCGCCAGCAGCTTGGCAGCGGTCCGGGATGAAGCTTTCTTT; cdr3_aa: CASSLAAVRDEAFF
clone_size: few; d_call: -; v_call: TRBV3-1; j_call: TRBJ1-1; cdr3_nt: TGTGCCAGCAGCCACCCAACAACAGGGACCGATGAAGCTTTCTTT; cdr3_aa: CASSHPTTGTDEAFF
clone_size: -; d_call: TRBD2; v_call: TRBV10-3; j_call: TRBJ2-7; cdr3_nt: TGTGCCATCCAGACTAGCGGGGCTTCCTACGAGCAGTACTTC; cdr3_aa: CAIQTSGASYEQYF
clone_size: few; d_call: -; v_call: TRBV29-1; j_call: TRBJ2-1; cdr3_nt: TGCAGCGTTGGGTGGGTCACCTCGATCGATGAGCAGTTCTTC; cdr3_aa: CSVGWVTSIDEQFF
clone_size: few; d_call: -; v_call: TRBV6-1; j_call: TRBJ1-1; cdr3_nt: TGTGCCACACGGTTGACTGAAGCTTTCTTT; cdr3_aa: CATRLTEAFF
clone_size: -; d_call: TRBD2; v_call: TRBV12-3/TRBV12-4; j_call: TRBJ2-7; cdr3_nt: TGTGCCAGCAGTTTCGGTATGGGTAGCGGGGAGCAGTACTTC; cdr3_aa: CASSFGMGSGEQYF
clone_size: many; d_call: -; v_call: TRBV12-3/TRBV12-4; j_call: TRBJ2-7; cdr3_nt: TGTGCCAGCAGTTCTCGCCCCGGCTACGAGCAGTACTTC; cdr3_aa: CASSSRPGYEQYF
clone_size: many; d_call: -; v_call: TRBV12-3/TRBV12-4; j_call: TRBJ1-2; cdr3_nt: TGTGCCAGCAGTCCCACCCGGTTTTATGGCTACACCTTC; cdr3_aa: CASSPTRFYGYTF
clone_size: many; d_call: -; v_call: TRBV12-3/TRBV12-4; j_call: TRBJ1-4; cdr3_nt: TGTGCCAGCAGGCTGGGTAAGGAAAAACTGTTTTTT; cdr3_aa: CASRLGKEKLFF
clone_size: few; d_call: -; v_call: TRBV2; j_call: TRBJ2-6; cdr3_nt: TGTGCCAGTTTTGGACGGTTCTCTGGGGCCAACGTCCTGACTTTC; cdr3_aa: CASFGRFSGANVLTF
clone_size: many; d_call: -; v_call: TRBV12-3/TRBV12-4; j_call: TRBJ1-2; cdr3_nt: TGTGCCAGCAGTTTGGGCGTGGCCCCTTACTACACCTTC; cdr3_aa: CASSLGVAPYYTF
clone_size: many; d_call: TRBD1; v_call: TRBV6-1; j_call: TRBJ1-5; cdr3_nt: TGTGCCAGCAGTAAAGGGACAGGATATCAGCCCCAGCATTTT; cdr3_aa: CASSKGTGYQPQHF
clone_size: many; d_call: TRBD2; v_call: TRBV12-3/TRBV12-4; j_call: TRBJ2-3; cdr3_nt: TGTGCCAGCAGTTTGACCAGCGGGGTTAGCACAGATACGCAGTATTTT; cdr3_aa: CASSLTSGVSTDTQYF
clone_size: few; d_call: TRBD2; v_call: TRBV6-1; j_call: TRBJ2-4; cdr3_nt: TGTGCCAGCAGTGAACTCGCGGGGGTGGCGAACATTCAGTACTTC; cdr3_aa: CASSELAGVANIQYF
clone_size: -; d_call: -; v_call: TRBV9; j_call: TRBJ2-1; cdr3_nt: TGTGCCAGCAGCGTAGGGGCGGGGCGTGCTCTAAACAATGAGCAGTTCTTC; cdr3_aa: CASSVGAGRALNNEQFF
clone_size: -; d_call: TRBD1; v_call: TRBV24-1; j_call: TRBJ2-3; cdr3_nt: TGTGCCACCAGTGGGGTCGGACAGGGTTATGAAGATACGCAGTATTTT; cdr3_aa: CATSGVGQGYEDTQYF
clone_size: -; d_call: -; v_call: TRBV27; j_call: TRBJ2-5; cdr3_nt: TGTGCCAGCAGTAACCTCCGGACCCAGTACTTC; cdr3_aa: CASSNLRTQYF
clone_size: many; d_call: TRBD1; v_call: TRBV27; j_call: TRBJ2-5; cdr3_nt: TGTGCCAGCAGTTACGGACAGGGGAAAGAGACCCAGTACTTC; cdr3_aa: CASSYGQGKETQYF
clone_size: few; d_call: TRBD2; v_call: TRBV27; j_call: TRBJ2-1; cdr3_nt: TGTGCCAGCAGTCGACCACTAGCGGGCCTATACAATGAGCAGTTCTTC; cdr3_aa: CASSRPLAGLYNEQFF
clone_size: few; d_call: -; v_call: TRBV4-2; j_call: TRBJ2-1; cdr3_nt: TGTGCCAGCAGCCAAGCCAATGGGGTCCGGCGGGCATACAATGAGCAGTTCTTC; cdr3_aa: CASSQANGVRRAYNEQFF
clone_size: many; d_call: TRBD1; v_call: TRBV29-1; j_call: TRBJ2-4; cdr3_nt: TGCAGCGTATCCCAACAGGGGCCCTCGGACATTCAGTACTTC; cdr3_aa: CSVSQQGPSDIQYF
clone_size: few; d_call: TRBD2; v_call: TRBV7-8; j_call: TRBJ2-1; cdr3_nt: TGTGCCAGCAGCCCGCATAGCGGGGTCTCCTACAATGAGCAGTTCTTC; cdr3_aa: CASSPHSGVSYNEQFF
clone_size: -; d_call: TRBD1; v_call: TRBV2; j_call: TRBJ2-4; cdr3_nt: TGTGCCAGCAGTCGACAGGGGATCAGTAACATTCAGTACTTC; cdr3_aa: CASSRQGISNIQYF
clone_size: -; d_call: TRBD2; v_call: TRBV29-1; j_call: TRBJ2-2; cdr3_nt: TGCAGCGTTCTTGGGCGGGAGGGCCGGGAGCTGTTTTTT; cdr3_aa: CSVLGREGRELFF
clone_size: -; d_call: TRBD2; v_call: TRBV12-3/TRBV12-4; j_call: TRBJ2-2; cdr3_nt: TGTGCCAGCACCCCGCTCGGGCTAGCGGGTGGTAACACCGGGGAGCTGTTTTTT; cdr3_aa: CASTPLGLAGGNTGELFF
clone_size: few; d_call: -; v_call: TRBV5-1; j_call: TRBJ2-7; cdr3_nt: TGCGCCAGCAGCTACACCCCGGGGCGGGACGAGCAGTACTTC; cdr3_aa: CASSYTPGRDEQYF
clone_size: few; d_call: -; v_call: TRBV4-1; j_call: TRBJ1-5; cdr3_nt: TGCGCCAGCAGCCAATTGGCAGCACCTAGCAATCAGCCCCAGCATTTT; cdr3_aa: CASSQLAAPSNQPQHF
clone_size: many; d_call: TRBD1; v_call: TRBV20-1; j_call: TRBJ2-2; cdr3_nt: TGCAGTGCTAGTAAAGACAGGGGGAACACCGGGGAGCTGTTTTTT; cdr3_aa: CSASKDRGNTGELFF
clone_size: -; d_call: TRBD2; v_call: TRBV18; j_call: TRBJ2-1; cdr3_nt: TGTGCCAGCTCCCAGGGAGCGGGGGCCAACAATGAGCAGTTCTTC; cdr3_aa: CASSQGAGANNEQFF
clone_size: many; d_call: TRBD2; v_call: TRBV9; j_call: TRBJ2-1; cdr3_nt: TGTGCCAGCAGCGATAGCGGGGGGGCCGTCAATGAGCAGTTCTTC; cdr3_aa: CASSDSGGAVNEQFF
clone_size: -; d_call: -; v_call: TRBV7-9; j_call: TRBJ2-5; cdr3_nt: TGTGCCGGAGAAGGACCACAAGAGACCCAGTACTTC; cdr3_aa: CAGEGPQETQYF
clone_size: -; d_call: TRBD1; v_call: TRBV6-1; j_call: TRBJ1-5; cdr3_nt: TGTGCCAGCAGCCCTTTGGGGACAGGGGGCCGACAGCCCCAGCATTTT; cdr3_aa: CASSPLGTGGRQPQHF
clone_size: -; d_call: TRBD2; v_call: TRBV28; j_call: TRBJ2-1; cdr3_nt: TGTGCCAGCAGTTTAGGGACTAGCGGGAGTGTGGAGCAGTTCTTC; cdr3_aa: CASSLGTSGSVEQFF
clone_size: few; d_call: -; v_call: TRBV12-3/TRBV12-4; j_call: TRBJ2-7; cdr3_nt: TGTGCCAGCAGGGAACTCCGGACAGCTCCCTCCGAGCAGTACTTC; cdr3_aa: CASRELRTAPSEQYF